The subject of this entry is one TCR beta chain. The target of this receptor is not known. Within one base of it there is no much larger clone, and no base qualities were kept. The cohort comprised around 690 healthy bone marrow donors. All cohort members were sampled while nominally healthy, although unrecorded immune exposures were likely present. The donor was CMV seronegative and belonged to the group of approximately 320 seronegative cohort members. Each donor provided a peripheral blood sample, and peripheral blood mononuclear cells were used for TCR beta sequencing. Genomic DNA extraction from the blood cell samples was performed with the Qiagen DNeasy Blood Extraction Kit. This entry comes from a study of cytomegalovirus exposure and HLA in healthy donors (dated by TCRdb to 2016 to 2017). About the full investigation: In an earlier analysis of under 750 of the donors, 276 Gb of sequence data and 100 million or so unique TCR beta sequences from 180 million or so T cells were reported. About 280 gigabases of sequencing data and approximately 80 million unique TCR sequences were included in an early release covering about 700 HLA-typed donors. Among the roughly 400 genotyped donors, around 81% belonged to the genetic ancestry cluster associated with self-reported Caucasian donors. The study was designed to test whether signatures of past pathogen exposure could be identified by cataloging public T cell receptors. Using immunosequencing, the study profiled T cell repertoires from about 610 subjects and related those repertoires to cytomegalovirus serostatus. A separate validation cohort of 90 to 150 different subjects was used in addition to the roughly 700-subject first cohort. High-throughput TCR immunosequencing, statistical association of individual TCRs with disease status, and machine learning were combined to predict cytomegalovirus infection status. To study patterns of TCR occurrence, a later analysis re-analyzed previously published TCR beta repertoires from around 700 donors and added high-resolution HLA genotyping. In the later analysis, no new phenotypic data were used to find candidate immune exposures; instead, reliance was placed on TCR beta sequences and their occurrence across donors. An earlier analysis of 450 to 750 of the donors used high-throughput TCR beta sequencing to judge whether each TCR beta V gene segment behaved as functional or pseudogenic. Donor age, sex, ethnicity and CMV serostatus were compiled alongside the repertoire data. In a later genetic analysis, genome-wide SNP genotypes for 398 of the 666 donors were used, and that subset was treated as a discovery cohort. Every repertoire in the discovery cohort had been generated on one and the same sequencing platform. Both class I and class II loci were covered by HLA typing, at four-digit resolution. Typing coverage varied by locus: roughly 620-630 donors for A, B, C, DRB1 and DQB1; roughly 560 for DQA1; over 600 for DPA1; approximately 470 for DPB1. Five DR-DQ haplotypes were handled as single units for association and clustering because linkage in the cohort was strong. Across 398 genotyped donors of the cohort, an average of 235,054 unique TCR beta nucleotide sequences per donor were sequenced, and about a sixth of those sequences were non-productive. Broad study findings and their caveats: The presence/absence analyses assumed that sequencing depth was roughly uniform across donors, and that assumption may not be true. A later genetic analysis reported fewer N-insertions in productive TCRs among donors in an Asian-associated ancestry cluster than the roughly 690-donor mean. Most CMV-associated TCR beta chains appeared to be HLA-restricted in a later analysis, and the HLA associations seemed to be driven largely by CMV exposure. A later analysis associated 15,000 or so TCR beta sequences with specific HLA alleles at a false discovery rate of 0.05. The study listed approximately 150 TCR beta chains as associated with cytomegalovirus. In a later genetic analysis, a missense DCLRE1C variant was associated with V-gene and J-gene trimming of TCR beta chains, and the association was replicated in an independent cohort. Correlated functional status among segregating V segments might be attributable to linkage disequilibrium, but an unknown experimental factor could not be ruled out. The sequencing pipeline was judged likely to have produced a cluster of highly shared sequence variants as a technical artifact. This cohort had only TCR beta chains sequenced, and the lack of alpha or paired-chain data limited which features could be detected. HLA typing was unavailable for some donors at each locus, so association tests used only the typed subset. According to the authors, the approach could potentially be generalized to other disease states and immunological phenotypes. In a later analysis, several top co-occurrence clusters were reported to appear linked to parvovirus B19, influenza, CMV and Epstein-Barr virus. A further reported finding was that TCR beta sequences accurately predicted the HLA-A and HLA-B alleles for most subjects in the first cohort. In an earlier analysis of about 550 of the donors, most TCR beta V segments were observed in productive rearrangements about 90% or about 30% of the time, broadly matching IMGT annotations. Because counts were too low, seventeen rarely observed V segments, including chromosome 9 orphons, were left out of the earlier analysis of over 550 of the donors. In vitro tests confirmed that a few of the cytomegalovirus-associated TCR beta chains recognize cytomegalovirus antigens. Compared with equally common non-associated chains, HLA-associated TCR beta chains in a later analysis were more clonally expanded and had lower generation probabilities. In both the original and validation cohorts, the classifier was reported to diagnose cytomegalovirus status with high specificity and sensitivity. While some public TCRs were present in many individuals, most TCR sequences turned up only very rarely across donors. The only immune exposure information available for the cohort was CMV serostatus. A later analysis found that TCR association rates varied across HLA loci, with DRB1 alleles showing the most associated TCRs and HLA-C alleles the fewest. Assigning TCR associations to individual alleles was difficult when HLA alleles, especially DR and DQ, strongly co-occurred.

Libraries were prepared through the immunoSEQ multiplex PCR assay. For the multiplex PCR, a mixture combining 60 forward primers for TCR Vbeta segments and 13 reverse primers for TCR Jbeta segments was used. Amplification of the CDR3 region of rearranged TCR beta genes was performed with a multiplex PCR assay on genomic DNA. The amplified TCR beta libraries were sequenced on the Illumina HiSeq System as 87-base-pair reads. The original methods were these. Across the 640 or so repertoires, a later analysis counted 60 million to 90 million unique TCR beta chains, some 11 million of which were shared by at least two donors. A nearest-neighbor algorithm error-corrected the raw reads and collapsed the reads into unique sequences, merging closely related sequences to remove PCR and sequencing errors. To assign V, D and J gene segments, CDR3 sequences were aligned to IMGT reference sequences. For a sequence to be retained, a match of at least six nucleotides to both a V gene segment and a J gene segment was required. Rearrangements were classified as productive when the CDR3 lacked stop codons and remained in frame with V and J, and all other rearrangements were classified as non-productive. Following IMGT convention, CDR3 was defined as the stretch from the second conserved V-encoded cysteine up to the conserved J-encoded phenylalanine. The earlier analysis of around 640 of the donors excluded sequences that lacked an unambiguous match to a single V gene segment. In an earlier analysis of several hundred of the donors, V segments were called functional above 56.7% productive rearrangements and were called segregating when the between-donor standard deviation exceeded 5%. A statistical classification framework was built to diagnose cytomegalovirus status from the catalog of TCR beta chain sequences. V and J gene assignment, in a later analysis, came from comparing TCR nucleotide sequences with IMGT/GENE-DB human TR gene sequences. Using the TCRdist pipeline, a later analysis assigned CDR3 sequences along with most-parsimonious VDJ recombination scenarios. In a later analysis, every TCR beta chain was defined by the combination of its CDR3 amino acid sequence and its V-gene family, and reads without a unique V-gene family were dropped. A later analysis removed several hundred highly shared, low-generation-probability nucleotide sequences to deal with suspected cross-contamination and a sequencing artifact. A later analysis calculated a clonal expansion index for each public chain from normalized within-repertoire ranks of inferred template counts. A later analysis computed generation probabilities with a VDJ recombination model fitted to out-of-frame rearrangements, and checked the results against IGoR. In a later analysis, TCR-TCR, TCR-HLA and TCR-CMV co-occurrence was scored with hypergeometric tests, and a repertoire-size bias correction was applied to TCR pairs. A later analysis estimated false discovery rates by permuting HLA or CMV assignments 20 times. In a later analysis, co-occurring TCRs were grouped using DBSCAN, with TCRdist sequence similarity added in when clustering inside HLA-allele-positive subsets. Repertoires with fewer than 30,000 or more than 120,000 public chains, plus five repertoires with anomalous nucleotide sharing, were excluded from co-occurrence clustering. As stored in TCRdb, this immuneACCESS dataset retains in-frame rearrangements with V and J assigned. A fraction of the clones does not appear; measured against another copy, unresolved V genes explain less than half of the discrepancy, and the remainder lacks a known reason. D and trimming come from the DNA, and the V and J calls and clone size come from that table. Present in this sample are some 200,000 clones, 65% to 90% of which were seen just once. The ten largest clones take up more than 1.3% of the sample.

This TCR derives from a girl between 5 and 17 years old in good health and CMV-seronegative. Sequenced: PBMCs.

The DNA sequence is TGTGCCAGCAGCCTCCTAAATCCAGATACGCAGTATTTT. It codes for CASSLLNPDTQYF. The chain couples TRBV2 to TRBJ2-3; too little of a D gene remains to name it. The germline V gene encodes CDR1 SNHLY and CDR2 FYNNEI. The CDR3 covers 13 residues, taking in both the cysteine and the phenylalanine. The kept DNA is CDR3 alone, 39 bases in frame from the first base. V and J are truncated by 6 bases and 4 bases respectively, leaving an intervening sequence of 11 bases.